The 2 T cell receptor beta chains given below trace back to one sample, sequenced in a study of blood T cell repertoires in COVID-19. Repertoires were generated with immunoSEQ multiplex PCR, while TCRdb's copy carries only in-frame clones and drops some. The data contain 100,000 to 150,000 clones, approximately 80% of them seen just once; the ten biggest clones take up approximately 12%. Input material: peripheral blood. The receptors come from a man in his 60s with acute or convalescent COVID-19.

V is TRBV28 and J is TRBJ1-5; 8 bases map to TRBD1. The CDR3 contains 14 residues. Trimming at V came to 6 bases and at J to 5 bases, leaving 6 bases not matched to a gene. CDR1 MDHEN and CDR2 SYDVKM come from the germline V gene. The CDR3 bases are TGTGCCAGCAGACTTGACAGGGGTCATCAGCCCCAGCATTTT. The encoded protein is CASRLDRGHQPQHF.

The count of this clone is one. This chain uses TRBV19 with TRBJ1-1; D might be TRBD1 (5 bases). V shed 5 bases and J shed 4 bases, with 20 bases lying between them. CDR1 and CDR2 from the germline V gene are LNHDA and SQIVND (reference sequence). This CDR3 spans 16 amino acids. CDR3 sequence (DNA): TGTGCCAGTAGTTCCCAGCCACAGGTTCGGTCCACTGAAGCTTTCTTT. Translating it yields CASSSQPQVRSTEAFF.